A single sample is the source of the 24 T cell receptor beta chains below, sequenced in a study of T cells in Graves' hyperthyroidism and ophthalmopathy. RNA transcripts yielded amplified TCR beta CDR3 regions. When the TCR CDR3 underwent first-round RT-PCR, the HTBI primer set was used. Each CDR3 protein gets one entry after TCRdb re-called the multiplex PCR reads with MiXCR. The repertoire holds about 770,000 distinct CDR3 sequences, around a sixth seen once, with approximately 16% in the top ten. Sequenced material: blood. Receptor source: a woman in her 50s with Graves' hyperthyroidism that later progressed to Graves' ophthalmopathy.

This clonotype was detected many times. The CDR3 loop is CASSVGVQPSYEQYF. The CDR3, as DNA: TGTGCCAGCAGCGTAGGGGTTCAACCCTCCTACGAGCAGTACTTC. V usage is TRBV9 and J usage is TRBJ2-7; unclear D gene. From germline, CDR1 is SGDLS and CDR2 YYNGEE. V lost 0 bases, J lost 0 bases, and 10 bases lay in between. This CDR3 comprises 15 residues. The whole variable domain, filled in from reference TRBV9 and TRBJ2-7, reads DSGVTQTPKHLITATGQRVTLRCSPRSGDLSVYWYQQSLDQGLQFLIQYYNGEERAKGNILERFSAQQFPDLHSELNLSSLELGDSALYFCASSVGVQPSYEQYFGPGTRLTVT.

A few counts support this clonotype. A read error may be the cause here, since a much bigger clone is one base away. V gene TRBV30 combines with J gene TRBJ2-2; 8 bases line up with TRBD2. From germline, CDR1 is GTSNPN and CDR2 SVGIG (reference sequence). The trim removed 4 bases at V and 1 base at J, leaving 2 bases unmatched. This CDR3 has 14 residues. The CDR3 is CAWKRGLNTGELFF. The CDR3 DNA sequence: TGTGCCTGGAAGCGGGGGCTGAACACCGGGGAGCTGTTTTTT.

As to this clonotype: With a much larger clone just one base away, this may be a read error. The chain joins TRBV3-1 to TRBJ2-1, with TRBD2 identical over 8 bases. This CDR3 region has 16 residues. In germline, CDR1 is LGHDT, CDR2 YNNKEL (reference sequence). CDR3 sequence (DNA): TGTGCCAGCAGCCAAGAAGGTAGCGGGGTCTACAGTGAGCAGTTCTTC. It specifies CASSQEGSGVYSEQFF.

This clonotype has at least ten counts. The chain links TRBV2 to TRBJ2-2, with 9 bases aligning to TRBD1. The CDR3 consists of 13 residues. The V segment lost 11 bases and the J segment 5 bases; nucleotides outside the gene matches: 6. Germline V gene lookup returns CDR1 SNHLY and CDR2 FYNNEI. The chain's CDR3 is CAGRTGETGELFF. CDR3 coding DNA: TGTGCCGGTAGGACAGGGGAAACCGGGGAGCTGTTTTTT.

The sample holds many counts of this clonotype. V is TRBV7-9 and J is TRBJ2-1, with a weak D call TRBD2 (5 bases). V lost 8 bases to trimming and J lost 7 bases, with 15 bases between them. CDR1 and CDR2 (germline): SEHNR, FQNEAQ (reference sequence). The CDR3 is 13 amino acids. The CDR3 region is CASGPGYGNEQFF. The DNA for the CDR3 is TGTGCCAGCGGACCGGGGTATGGGAATGAGCAGTTCTTC.

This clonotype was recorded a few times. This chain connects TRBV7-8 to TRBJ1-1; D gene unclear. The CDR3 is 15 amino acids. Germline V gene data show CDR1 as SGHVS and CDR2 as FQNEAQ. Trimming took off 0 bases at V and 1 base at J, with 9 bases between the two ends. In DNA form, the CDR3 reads TGTGCCAGCAGCTTAGCGCGGCGCAGGAACACTGAAGCTTTCTTT. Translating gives CASSLARRRNTEAFF. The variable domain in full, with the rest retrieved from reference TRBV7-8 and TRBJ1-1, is GAGVSQSPRYKVAKRGQDVALRCDPISGHVSLFWYQQALGQGPEFLTYFQNEAQLDKSGLPSDRFFAERPEGSVSTLKIQRTQQEDSAVYLCASSLARRRNTEAFFGQGTRLTVV.

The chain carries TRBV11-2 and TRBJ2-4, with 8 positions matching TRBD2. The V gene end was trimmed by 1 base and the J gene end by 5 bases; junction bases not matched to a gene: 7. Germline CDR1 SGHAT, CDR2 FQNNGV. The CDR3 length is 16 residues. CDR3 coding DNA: TGTGCCAGCAGCTTAGCGGGGGGGGGAGGAGAAAACATTCAGTACTTC. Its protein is CASSLAGGGGENIQYF.

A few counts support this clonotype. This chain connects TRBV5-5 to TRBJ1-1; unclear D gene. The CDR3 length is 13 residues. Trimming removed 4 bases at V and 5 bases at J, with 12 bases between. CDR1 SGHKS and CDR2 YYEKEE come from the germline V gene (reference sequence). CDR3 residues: CASSPAFGTEAFF. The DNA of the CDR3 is TGTGCCAGCAGCCCGGCTTTTGGTACTGAAGCTTTCTTT.

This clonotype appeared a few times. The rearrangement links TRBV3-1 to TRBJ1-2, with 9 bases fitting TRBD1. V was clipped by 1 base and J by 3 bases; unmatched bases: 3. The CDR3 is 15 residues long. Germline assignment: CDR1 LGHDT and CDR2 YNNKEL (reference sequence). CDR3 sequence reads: CASSQGTGEHYGYTF. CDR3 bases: TGTGCCAGCAGCCAAGGGACAGGGGAACACTATGGCTACACCTTC.

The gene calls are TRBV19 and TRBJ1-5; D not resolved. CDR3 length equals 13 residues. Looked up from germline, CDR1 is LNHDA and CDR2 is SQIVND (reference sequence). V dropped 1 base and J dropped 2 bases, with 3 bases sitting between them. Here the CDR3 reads CASSIAGNQPQHF. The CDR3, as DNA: TGTGCCAGTAGTATAGCGGGCAATCAGCCCCAGCATTTT.

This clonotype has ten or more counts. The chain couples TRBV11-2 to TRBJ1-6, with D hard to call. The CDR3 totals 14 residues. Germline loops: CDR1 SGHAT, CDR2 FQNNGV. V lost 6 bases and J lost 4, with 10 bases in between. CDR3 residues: CASRRGPYNSPLHF. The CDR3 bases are TGTGCCAGCAGACGCGGGCCTTATAATTCACCCCTCCACTTT.

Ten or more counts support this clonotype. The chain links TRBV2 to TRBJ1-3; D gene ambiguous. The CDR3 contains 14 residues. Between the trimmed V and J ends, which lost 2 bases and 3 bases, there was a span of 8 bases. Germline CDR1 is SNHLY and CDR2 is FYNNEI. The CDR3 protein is CASSEWGYGNTIYF. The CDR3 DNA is TGTGCCAGCAGTGAATGGGGATATGGAAACACCATATATTTT.

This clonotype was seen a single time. The CDR3 DNA reads TGTGCCAGCAGCCGGCCCGGGGGCGGCAATCAGCCCCAGCATTTT. This sequence encodes CASSRPGGGNQPQHF. V gene TRBV6-1 combines with J gene TRBJ1-5; perhaps TRBD1 as D (6 bases). The CDR3 length is 15 residues. V dropped 6 bases and J dropped 2 bases, with 14 bases sitting between them. Germline V gives CDR1 MNHNS, CDR2 SASEGT.

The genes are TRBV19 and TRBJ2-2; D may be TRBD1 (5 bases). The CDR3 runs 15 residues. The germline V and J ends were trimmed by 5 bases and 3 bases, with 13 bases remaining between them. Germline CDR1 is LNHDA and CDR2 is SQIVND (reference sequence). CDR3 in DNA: TGTGCCAGTAGTTGGCAGGGTGGTGACACCGGGGAGCTGTTTTTT. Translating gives CASSWQGGDTGELFF.

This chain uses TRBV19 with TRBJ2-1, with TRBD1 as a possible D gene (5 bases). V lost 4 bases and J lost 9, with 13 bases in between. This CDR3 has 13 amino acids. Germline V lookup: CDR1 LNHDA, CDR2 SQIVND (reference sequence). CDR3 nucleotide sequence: TGTGCCAGTAGTACACAGGACCAGGGTGAGCAGTTCTTC. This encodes CASSTQDQGEQFF. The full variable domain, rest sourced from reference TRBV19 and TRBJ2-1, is DGGITQSPKYLFRKEGQNVTLSCEQNLNHDAMYWYRQDPGQGLRLIYYSQIVNDFQKGDIAEGYSVSREKKESFPLTVTSAQKNPTAFYLCASSTQDQGEQFFGPGTRLTVL.

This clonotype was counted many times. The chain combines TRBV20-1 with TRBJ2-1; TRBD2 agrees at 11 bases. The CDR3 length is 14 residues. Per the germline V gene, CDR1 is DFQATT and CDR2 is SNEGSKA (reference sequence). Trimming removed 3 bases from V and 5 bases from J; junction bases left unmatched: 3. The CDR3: CSASFSGGDNEQFF. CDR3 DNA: TGCAGTGCTAGTTTTAGCGGGGGGGACAATGAGCAGTTCTTC.

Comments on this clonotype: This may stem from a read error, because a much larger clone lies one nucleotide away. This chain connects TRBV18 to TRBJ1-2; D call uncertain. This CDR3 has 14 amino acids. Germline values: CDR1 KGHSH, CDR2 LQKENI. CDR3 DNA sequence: TGTGCCAGCTCACCAGAACAAAACTCCTATGGCTACGCCTTC. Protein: CASSPEQNSYGYAF.

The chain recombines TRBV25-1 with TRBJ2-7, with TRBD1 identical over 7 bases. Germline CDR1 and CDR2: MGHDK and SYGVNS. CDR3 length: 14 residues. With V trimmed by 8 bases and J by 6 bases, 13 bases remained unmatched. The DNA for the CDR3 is TGTGCCAGCGAGCACCTTGAACCAGGGGGCGAGCAGTACTTC. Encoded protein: CASEHLEPGGEQYF.

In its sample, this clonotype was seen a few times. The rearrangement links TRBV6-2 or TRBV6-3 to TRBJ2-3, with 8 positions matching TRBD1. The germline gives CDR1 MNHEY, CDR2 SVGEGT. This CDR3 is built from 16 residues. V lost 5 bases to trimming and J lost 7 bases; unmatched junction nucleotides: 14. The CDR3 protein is CASSRGTGRSPNTQYF. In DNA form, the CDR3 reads TGTGCCAGCAGTCGAGGGACAGGCCGTTCCCCCAATACGCAGTATTTT.

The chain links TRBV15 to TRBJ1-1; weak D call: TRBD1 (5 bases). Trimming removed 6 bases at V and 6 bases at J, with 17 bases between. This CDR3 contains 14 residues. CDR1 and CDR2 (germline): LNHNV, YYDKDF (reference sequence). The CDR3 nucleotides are TGTGCCACCAGGCGAAGGGGCAGGCTCGCTGAAGCTTTCTTT. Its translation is CATRRRGRLAEAFF.

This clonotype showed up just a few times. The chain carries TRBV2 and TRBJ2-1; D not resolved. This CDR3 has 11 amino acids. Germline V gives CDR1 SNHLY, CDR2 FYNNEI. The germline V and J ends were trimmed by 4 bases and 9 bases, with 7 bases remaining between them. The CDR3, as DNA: TGTGCCAGCAGTGGAACGGGTGAGCAGTTCTTC. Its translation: CASSGTGEQFF.

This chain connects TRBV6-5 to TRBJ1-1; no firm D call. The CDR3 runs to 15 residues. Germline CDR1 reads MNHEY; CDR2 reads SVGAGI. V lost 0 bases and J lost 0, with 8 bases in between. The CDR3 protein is CASSYSADLNTEAFF. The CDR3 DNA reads TGTGCCAGCAGTTACTCCGCAGATTTGAACACTGAAGCTTTCTTT.

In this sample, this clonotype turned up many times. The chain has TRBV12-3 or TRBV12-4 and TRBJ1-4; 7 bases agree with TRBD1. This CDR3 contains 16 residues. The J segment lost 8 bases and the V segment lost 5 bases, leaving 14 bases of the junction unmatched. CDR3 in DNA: TGTGCCAGCAGTCCCAGTGCCTGGACAGGTTGGGAAAAACTGTTTTTT. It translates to CASSPSAWTGWEKLFF.

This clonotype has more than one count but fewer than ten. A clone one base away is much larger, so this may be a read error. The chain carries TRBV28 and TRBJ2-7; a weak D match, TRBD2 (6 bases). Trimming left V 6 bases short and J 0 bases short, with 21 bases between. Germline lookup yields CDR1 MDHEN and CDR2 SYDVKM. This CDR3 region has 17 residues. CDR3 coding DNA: TGTGCCAGCAGCTCCAACATCCGGGACTTAAGCTCCTACGAGCAGTACTTC. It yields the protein CASSSNIRDLSSYEQYF.